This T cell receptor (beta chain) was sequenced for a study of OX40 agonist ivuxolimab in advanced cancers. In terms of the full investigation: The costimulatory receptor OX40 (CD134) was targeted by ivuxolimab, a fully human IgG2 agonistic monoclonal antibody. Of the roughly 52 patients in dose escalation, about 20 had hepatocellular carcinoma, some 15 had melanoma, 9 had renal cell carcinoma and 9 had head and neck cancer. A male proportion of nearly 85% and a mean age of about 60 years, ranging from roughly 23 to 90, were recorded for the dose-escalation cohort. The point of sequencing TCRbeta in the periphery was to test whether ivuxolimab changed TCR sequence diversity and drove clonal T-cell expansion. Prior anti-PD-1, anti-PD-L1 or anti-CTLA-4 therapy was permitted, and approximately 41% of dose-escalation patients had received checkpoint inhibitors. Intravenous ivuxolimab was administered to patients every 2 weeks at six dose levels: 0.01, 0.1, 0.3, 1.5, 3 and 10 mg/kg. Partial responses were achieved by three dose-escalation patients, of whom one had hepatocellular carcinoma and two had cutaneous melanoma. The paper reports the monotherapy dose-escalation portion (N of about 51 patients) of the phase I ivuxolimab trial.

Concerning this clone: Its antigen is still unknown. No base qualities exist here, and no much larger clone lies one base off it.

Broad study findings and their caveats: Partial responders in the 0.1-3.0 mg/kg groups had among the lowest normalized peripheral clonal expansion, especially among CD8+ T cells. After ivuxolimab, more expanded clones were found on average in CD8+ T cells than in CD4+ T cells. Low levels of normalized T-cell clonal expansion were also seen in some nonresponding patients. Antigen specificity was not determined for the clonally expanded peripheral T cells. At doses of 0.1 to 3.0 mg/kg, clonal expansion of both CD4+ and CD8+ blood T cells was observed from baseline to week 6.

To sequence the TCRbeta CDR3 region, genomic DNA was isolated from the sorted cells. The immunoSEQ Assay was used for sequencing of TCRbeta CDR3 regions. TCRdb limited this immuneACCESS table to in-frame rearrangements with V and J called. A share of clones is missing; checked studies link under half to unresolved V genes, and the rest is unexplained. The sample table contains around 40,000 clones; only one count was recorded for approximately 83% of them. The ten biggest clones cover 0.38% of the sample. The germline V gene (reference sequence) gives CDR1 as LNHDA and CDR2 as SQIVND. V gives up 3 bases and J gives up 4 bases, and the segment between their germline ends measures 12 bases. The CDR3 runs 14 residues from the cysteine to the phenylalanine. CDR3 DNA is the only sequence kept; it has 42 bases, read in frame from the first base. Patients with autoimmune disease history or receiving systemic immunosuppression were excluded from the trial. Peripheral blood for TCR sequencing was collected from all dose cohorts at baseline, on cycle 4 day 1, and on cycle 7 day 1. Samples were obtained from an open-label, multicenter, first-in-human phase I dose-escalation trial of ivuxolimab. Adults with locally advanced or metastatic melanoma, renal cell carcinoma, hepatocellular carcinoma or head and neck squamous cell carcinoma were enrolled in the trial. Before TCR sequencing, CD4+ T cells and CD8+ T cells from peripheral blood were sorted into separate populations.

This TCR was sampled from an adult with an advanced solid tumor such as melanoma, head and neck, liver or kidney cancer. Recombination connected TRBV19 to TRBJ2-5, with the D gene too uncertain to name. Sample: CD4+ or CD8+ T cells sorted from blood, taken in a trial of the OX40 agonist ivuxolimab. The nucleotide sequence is TGTGCCAGTAGTATGGCCGGAGCCGGAGAGACCCAGTACTTC. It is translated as CASSMAGAGETQYF. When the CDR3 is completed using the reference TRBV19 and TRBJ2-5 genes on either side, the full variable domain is DGGITQSPKYLFRKEGQNVTLSCEQNLNHDAMYWYRQDPGQGLRLIYYSQIVNDFQKGDIAEGYSVSREKKESFPLTVTSAQKNPTAFYLCASSMAGAGETQYFGPGTRLLVL.